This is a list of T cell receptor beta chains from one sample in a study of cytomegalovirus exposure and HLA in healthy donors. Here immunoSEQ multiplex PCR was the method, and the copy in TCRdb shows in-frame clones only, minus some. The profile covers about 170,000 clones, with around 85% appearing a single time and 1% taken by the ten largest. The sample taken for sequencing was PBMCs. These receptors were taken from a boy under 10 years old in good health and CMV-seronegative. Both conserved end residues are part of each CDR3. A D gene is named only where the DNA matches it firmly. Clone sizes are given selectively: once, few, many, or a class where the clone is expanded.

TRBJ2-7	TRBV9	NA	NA	CASSSPRGGSSYEQYF	TGTGCCAGCAGCTCACCCAGGGGCGGGAGCTCCTACGAGCAGTACTTC
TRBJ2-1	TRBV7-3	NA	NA	CASSLKGVLASEQFF	TGTGCCAGCAGCTTAAAAGGAGTGCTAGCGAGTGAGCAGTTCTTC
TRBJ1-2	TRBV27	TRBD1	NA	CASRTGPTTNYGYTF	TGTGCCAGCAGGACAGGGCCCACTACTAACTATGGCTACACCTTC
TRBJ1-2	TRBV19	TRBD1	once	CASTSGTGYRGRGYTF	TGTGCCAGTACCTCCGGGACAGGGTACCGGGGCCGTGGCTACACCTTC
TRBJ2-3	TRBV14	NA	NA	CASSQSPDTQYF	TGTGCCAGCAGCCAGAGCCCAGATACGCAGTATTTT
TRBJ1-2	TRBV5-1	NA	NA	CASSLGQGRPGYTF	TGCGCCAGCAGCTTGGGACAAGGGAGACCTGGCTACACCTTC
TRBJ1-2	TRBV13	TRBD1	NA	CASSRDRTWGYTF	TGTGCCAGCTCTCGGGACAGGACATGGGGCTACACCTTC
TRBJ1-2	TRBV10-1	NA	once	CASSPDRLSYGYTF	TGCGCCAGCAGCCCCGACAGGTTATCCTATGGCTACACCTTC
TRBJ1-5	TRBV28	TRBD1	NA	CASRGGTGRNQPQHF	TGTGCCAGCAGGGGGGGGACAGGACGCAATCAGCCCCAGCATTTT
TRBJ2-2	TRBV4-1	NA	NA	CASSQTGFPNTGELFF	TGCGCCAGCAGCCAGACGGGGTTCCCGAACACCGGGGAGCTGTTTTTT
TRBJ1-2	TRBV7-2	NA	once	CASSQHAGSNYGYTF	TGTGCCAGCAGCCAGCATGCGGGAAGTAACTATGGCTACACCTTC
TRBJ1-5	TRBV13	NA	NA	CASSLGGDNQPQHF	TGTGCCAGCAGCCTGGGGGGAGACAATCAGCCCCAGCATTTT
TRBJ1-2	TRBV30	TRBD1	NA	CAWSVRGQGPGYTF	TGTGCCTGGAGTGTAAGGGGACAGGGGCCTGGCTACACCTTC
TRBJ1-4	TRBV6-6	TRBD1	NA	CASSTTGGTNEKLFF	TGTGCCAGCAGTACGACAGGGGGAACTAATGAAAAACTGTTTTTT
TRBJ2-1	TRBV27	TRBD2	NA	CASNSLASGRYNEQFF	TGTGCCAGCAACAGTTTGGCTAGCGGGAGGTACAATGAGCAGTTCTTC
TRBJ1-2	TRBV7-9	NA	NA	CASSLALAGEGGYTF	TGTGCCAGCAGCTTAGCGCTTGCAGGGGAAGGGGGCTACACCTTC
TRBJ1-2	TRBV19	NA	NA	CASSILTEWGYTF	TGTGCCAGTAGTATTTTGACGGAGTGGGGCTACACCTTC
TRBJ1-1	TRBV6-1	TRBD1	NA	CASSREMTGSAFF	TGTGCCAGCAGCCGAGAAATGACAGGGTCAGCTTTCTTT
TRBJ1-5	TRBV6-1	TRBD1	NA	CAAYDRGSNQPQHF	TGTGCCGCCTACGACAGGGGTAGCAATCAGCCCCAGCATTTT
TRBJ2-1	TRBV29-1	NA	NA	CSVTDTKVGRFF	TGCAGCGTCACGGACACTAAGGTTGGGCGGTTCTTC